This T cell receptor (beta chain) was recorded in a study of T-cell memory formation after mild COVID-19. Study-wide findings and caveats: CM and EM subsets held most contracting CD4+ clones; EMRA held CD8+ ones. A second wave expanding day 15 to 37 was CD4+-biased; contracting clones were balanced. Second-wave clones reaching peak frequency on day 37 lacked confirmed SARS-CoV-2 specificity.

To note about this clonotype: Antigen: not known.

Germline V CDR1 and CDR2: SQVTM, ANQGSEA. Trimming cost V 5 bases and J 1 base, with 11 bases left between them. This CDR3 has 13 amino acids. TCRdb reprocessed the 5' RACE reads via MiXCR and lists one record per CDR3 protein. The sample lists over 70,000 distinct CDR3 sequences; around 15% were seen once. This receptor was identified in a man younger than 30 who had mild COVID-19 (a few samples of this study predate the infection). Cell type and time point are not known. Sequenced sample: PBMCs or a T cell subset sorted from them (not recorded which). V is TRBV29-1 and J is TRBJ1-1; D not certain. The CDR3 nucleotides are TGCAGCGTTCAGACGTTAGGGAACACTGAAGCTTTCTTT. Amino acids: CSVQTLGNTEAFF. The full variable domain, rest sourced from reference TRBV29-1 and TRBJ1-1, is SAVISQKPSRDICQRGTSLTIQCQVDSQVTMMFWYRQQPGQSLTLIATANQGSEATYESGFVIDKFPISRPNLTFSTLTVSNMSPEDSSIYLCSVQTLGNTEAFFGQGTRLTVV.